Shown below are 3 T cell receptor beta chains from a single sample sequenced in a study of Ad26.COV2.S vaccination and SARS-CoV-2 variants. Treatment meaning: roughly 18 received Ad26.COV2.S at low or high dose, single or two shots; roughly five received placebo; per-sample allocation not given. Sampling was done on day 63 after the first vaccine or placebo injection. Repertoires were generated with immunoSEQ multiplex PCR, while TCRdb's copy carries only in-frame clones and drops some. The profile shows about half a million clones, 80% to 90% of them singletons. The sequencing used peripheral blood, collected in a trial of Ad26.COV2.S vaccine versus placebo. The receptor source for this set is a person between 18 and 65 years old who received the Ad26.COV2.S COVID-19 vaccine or a placebo.

The chain joins TRBV27 to TRBJ2-2; D is perhaps TRBD1 (6 bases). V lost 7 bases and J 6 bases, leaving 18 bases between the germline ends. Germline V gene lookup returns CDR1 MNHEY and CDR2 SMNVEV (reference sequence). There are 15 residues in the CDR3. CDR3 in DNA: TGTGCCAGCACAAACCTCAACAGGGTACCCGGGGAGCTGTTTTTT. This encodes CASTNLNRVPGELFF.

A note on this clone: Other DNA sequences from this sample encode an identical CDR3 as well. The gene calls are TRBV28 and TRBJ1-3; the D gene is possibly TRBD1 (5 bases). Germline CDR1 MDHEN, CDR2 SYDVKM. The V gene lost 3 bases and the J gene lost 3 bases, with 9 bases spanning the gap. The CDR3 has 14 residues. The CDR3 reads CASSFSGSGNTIYF. Here the CDR3 DNA reads TGTGCCAGCAGTTTTTCAGGGAGTGGAAACACCATATATTTT.

The chain recombines TRBV6-2 or TRBV6-3 with TRBJ2-7, with 8 nucleotides matching TRBD1. Germline CDR1 and CDR2: MNHEY and SVGEGT. J was trimmed by 1 base and V by 2 bases; bases with no gene match: 4. CDR3 length equals 15 residues. Here the CDR3 DNA reads TGTGCCAGCAGTTACGGGACAGGCGTATCCTACGAGCAGTACTTC. Translating gives CASSYGTGVSYEQYF.